This is a list of T cell receptor beta chains from one sample in a study of early T cells in non-severe SARS-CoV-2 infection. TCRdb processed the 5' RACE reads anew with MiXCR; each CDR3 protein has one entry. In the table there are around 82,000 distinct CDR3 sequences, roughly 15% of which are singletons. The sample taken for sequencing was whole blood. These receptors originate from an adult who was a healthcare worker with PCR-confirmed SARS-CoV-2 infection or an uninfected control (not recorded which). The CDR3 runs from the conserved cysteine through the conserved F or W. Fields, in order: D gene, clone size, V gene, J gene, CDR3 DNA, CDR3 protein. The D gene is left open where the match is weak. Size is stated for part of the rows, as once, few or many counts, or as a class when the clone is expanded.

D gene: .
clone size: few
V gene: TRBV5-1
J gene: TRBJ1-2
CDR3 DNA: TGCGCCAGCAGCTCTGACGGATCTAACTATGGCTACACCTTC
CDR3 protein: CASSSDGSNYGYTF

D gene: .
clone size: .
V gene: TRBV29-1
J gene: TRBJ2-1
CDR3 DNA: TGCAGCGGGCTCCGGGACCGATACAATGAGCAGTTCTTC
CDR3 protein: CSGLRDRYNEQFF

D gene: TRBD1
clone size: .
V gene: TRBV29-1
J gene: TRBJ2-5
CDR3 DNA: TGCAGCGCCACACCAGGGGGAAGACAAGAGACCCAGTACTTC
CDR3 protein: CSATPGGRQETQYF

D gene: TRBD1
clone size: few
V gene: TRBV9
J gene: TRBJ2-1
CDR3 DNA: TGTGCCAGCAGCACCTCCCCCCCCGGACAGGGGTGGAATGAGCAGTTCTTC
CDR3 protein: CASSTSPPGQGWNEQFF

D gene: .
clone size: few
V gene: TRBV6-6
J gene: TRBJ2-2
CDR3 DNA: TGTGCCAGCTTGCAGGGAGGCACCGGGGAGCTGTTTTTT
CDR3 protein: CASLQGGTGELFF

D gene: TRBD1
clone size: .
V gene: TRBV5-1
J gene: TRBJ2-3
CDR3 DNA: TGCGCCAGCAGCTCCCTCCCAGGGGGTCAATTGGGTCGCACAGATACGCAGTATTTT
CDR3 protein: CASSSLPGGQLGRTDTQYF

D gene: .
clone size: many
V gene: TRBV7-6
J gene: TRBJ1-2
CDR3 DNA: TGTGCCAGCAGCTCCGGTGACGGCCGGCGGTATGGCTACACCTTC
CDR3 protein: CASSSGDGRRYGYTF

D gene: .
clone size: .
V gene: TRBV11-1
J gene: TRBJ1-1
CDR3 DNA: TGTGCCAGCAGCTTCCCGTCGAGGCATGAGGGGTACACTGAAGCTTTCTTT
CDR3 protein: CASSFPSRHEGYTEAFF

D gene: TRBD2
clone size: .
V gene: TRBV20-1
J gene: TRBJ2-5
CDR3 DNA: TGCAGTGCTAGGGGGATGGGGGGGTCAGAGACCCAGTACTTC
CDR3 protein: CSARGMGGSETQYF

D gene: TRBD1
clone size: .
V gene: TRBV12-3/TRBV12-4
J gene: TRBJ2-3
CDR3 DNA: TGTGCCAGCAGTTTAGACCAGGGGGCGATAGATACGCAGTATTTT
CDR3 protein: CASSLDQGAIDTQYF

D gene: .
clone size: many
V gene: TRBV12-3/TRBV12-4
J gene: TRBJ1-2
CDR3 DNA: TGTGCCAGCAGTTTCGGCAGAACGGGCTACACCTTC
CDR3 protein: CASSFGRTGYTF

D gene: .
clone size: .
V gene: TRBV6-1
J gene: TRBJ1-1
CDR3 DNA: TGTGCCAGCTCTCGGGATTACATGAACACTGAAGCTTTCTTT
CDR3 protein: CASSRDYMNTEAFF

D gene: .
clone size: .
V gene: TRBV10-3
J gene: TRBJ2-4
CDR3 DNA: TGTGCCATCAGTGAGTCGAGTTTGACTGGTAGGAACATTCAGTACTTC
CDR3 protein: CAISESSLTGRNIQYF

D gene: .
clone size: .
V gene: TRBV6-2/TRBV6-3
J gene: TRBJ1-1
CDR3 DNA: TGTGCCAGCTCTTCCGGGGGAGCAGTGAACACTGAAGCTTTCTTT
CDR3 protein: CASSSGGAVNTEAFF

D gene: TRBD2
clone size: few
V gene: TRBV27
J gene: TRBJ2-2
CDR3 DNA: TGTGCCAGCAGTAAAGGGACTAGAGGAGGGGAGCTGTTTTTT
CDR3 protein: CASSKGTRGGELFF

D gene: .
clone size: .
V gene: TRBV7-2
J gene: TRBJ1-6
CDR3 DNA: TGTGCCAGCAGCGGGGGGGCAAGCTCCTATAATTCACCCCTCCACTTT
CDR3 protein: CASSGGASSYNSPLHF

D gene: .
clone size: few
V gene: TRBV7-3
J gene: TRBJ2-3
CDR3 DNA: TGTGCCAGCAGCTTTACTCAGTCAGATACGCAGTATTTT
CDR3 protein: CASSFTQSDTQYF

D gene: .
clone size: .
V gene: TRBV5-1
J gene: TRBJ2-3
CDR3 DNA: TGCGCCAGCAGCTTGTCCCTGATGACGGGGAGCACAGATACGCAGTATTTT
CDR3 protein: CASSLSLMTGSTDTQYF

D gene: TRBD1
clone size: .
V gene: TRBV6-6
J gene: TRBJ2-1
CDR3 DNA: TGTGCCAGCAGGCCTCCGGGACAGGGATATGAGCAGTTCTTC
CDR3 protein: CASRPPGQGYEQFF

D gene: .
clone size: many
V gene: TRBV14
J gene: TRBJ2-1
CDR3 DNA: TGTGCCAGCAGCCAAGAGAGACAGGTCCGCCGATTGCAGTTCTTC
CDR3 protein: CASSQERQVRRLQFF

D gene: .
clone size: few
V gene: TRBV7-9
J gene: TRBJ1-6
CDR3 DNA: TGTGCCAGCAGCTTAGACGGGTTCAATTCACCCCTCCACTTT
CDR3 protein: CASSLDGFNSPLHF

D gene: .
clone size: .
V gene: TRBV20-1
J gene: TRBJ1-4
CDR3 DNA: TGCAGTGCTGTGACAAGGCCTAATGAAAAACTGTTTTTT
CDR3 protein: CSAVTRPNEKLFF

D gene: .
clone size: few
V gene: TRBV14
J gene: TRBJ1-1
CDR3 DNA: TGTGCCAGCAGCCAAGATTACTACTTCGCGAACACTGAAGTTTTCTTT
CDR3 protein: CASSQDYYFANTEVFF

D gene: TRBD1
clone size: .
V gene: TRBV12-3/TRBV12-4
J gene: TRBJ1-3
CDR3 DNA: TGTGCCAGCAGGACGGACAGGACCCAGGGTGGAAACACCATATATTTT
CDR3 protein: CASRTDRTQGGNTIYF

D gene: .
clone size: .
V gene: TRBV10-1
J gene: TRBJ1-4
CDR3 DNA: TGCGCCAGCGGCCGGGACGGAAGTGAAAAACTGTTTTTT
CDR3 protein: CASGRDGSEKLFF

D gene: .
clone size: .
V gene: TRBV5-1
J gene: TRBJ2-3
CDR3 DNA: TGCGCCAGCAGCCCAGGAGGCGGCCCTAAGGCGGATACGCAGTATTTT
CDR3 protein: CASSPGGGPKADTQYF

D gene: .
clone size: .
V gene: TRBV6-5
J gene: TRBJ1-4
CDR3 DNA: TGTGCCAGCAGCCCAACCAGGGACGGAGTATCAGAAAAACTGTTTTTT
CDR3 protein: CASSPTRDGVSEKLFF

D gene: .
clone size: few
V gene: TRBV29-1
J gene: TRBJ2-3
CDR3 DNA: TGCAGCGTTGAAAGTATCTTCACTAGCACAGATACGCAGTATTTT
CDR3 protein: CSVESIFTSTDTQYF

D gene: TRBD1
clone size: few
V gene: TRBV6-6
J gene: TRBJ1-2
CDR3 DNA: TGTGCCGCGACAGGGATCTATGGCTACACCTTC
CDR3 protein: CAATGIYGYTF

D gene: .
clone size: .
V gene: TRBV10-2
J gene: TRBJ2-2
CDR3 DNA: TGCGCCTCATACCGACATTACACCGGGGAGCTGTTTTTT
CDR3 protein: CASYRHYTGELFF

D gene: TRBD1
clone size: few
V gene: TRBV6-2/TRBV6-3
J gene: TRBJ2-1
CDR3 DNA: TGTGCCAGCAGTTACTCCGGACAGGGGTACAATGAGCAGTTCTTC
CDR3 protein: CASSYSGQGYNEQFF

D gene: TRBD1
clone size: many
V gene: TRBV6-1
J gene: TRBJ2-3
CDR3 DNA: TGTGCCAGCAGAGCCGGGACAGGCACAGATACGCAGTATTTT
CDR3 protein: CASRAGTGTDTQYF

D gene: TRBD1
clone size: .
V gene: TRBV6-6
J gene: TRBJ2-3
CDR3 DNA: TGTGCCAGCAGTTCTGGACAGGGGGCGCAAACAGATACGCAGTATTTT
CDR3 protein: CASSSGQGAQTDTQYF

D gene: .
clone size: .
V gene: TRBV21-1
J gene: TRBJ1-4
CDR3 DNA: TGTGCCAGCAAGGATGGCCCTCGTAATGAAAAACTGTTTTTT
CDR3 protein: CASKDGPRNEKLFF

D gene: .
clone size: .
V gene: TRBV28
J gene: TRBJ2-1
CDR3 DNA: TGTGCCAGCGGGATGGCGTCCTACAATGAGCAGTTCTTC
CDR3 protein: CASGMASYNEQFF

D gene: .
clone size: few
V gene: TRBV19
J gene: TRBJ2-2
CDR3 DNA: TGTGCCAGTACCGCCCTTTGGGCCCAGCTGGGCACCGGGGAGCTGTTTTTT
CDR3 protein: CASTALWAQLGTGELFF

D gene: .
clone size: .
V gene: TRBV9
J gene: TRBJ1-1
CDR3 DNA: TGTGCCAGCAGCGTAGGCGGTATTTCGAACACTGAAGCTTTCTTT
CDR3 protein: CASSVGGISNTEAFF